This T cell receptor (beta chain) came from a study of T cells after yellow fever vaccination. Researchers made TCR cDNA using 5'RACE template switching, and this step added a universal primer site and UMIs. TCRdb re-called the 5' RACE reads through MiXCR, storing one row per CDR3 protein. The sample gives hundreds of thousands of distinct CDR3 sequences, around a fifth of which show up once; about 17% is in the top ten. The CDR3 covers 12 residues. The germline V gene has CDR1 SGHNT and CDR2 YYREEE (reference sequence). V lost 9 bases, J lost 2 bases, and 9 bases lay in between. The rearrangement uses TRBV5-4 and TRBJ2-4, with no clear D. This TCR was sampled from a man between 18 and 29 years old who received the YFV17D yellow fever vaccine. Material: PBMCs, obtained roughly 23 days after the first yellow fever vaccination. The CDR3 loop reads CAMLKSKNIQYF. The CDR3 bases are TGTGCCATGTTGAAATCCAAAAACATTCAGTACTTC.